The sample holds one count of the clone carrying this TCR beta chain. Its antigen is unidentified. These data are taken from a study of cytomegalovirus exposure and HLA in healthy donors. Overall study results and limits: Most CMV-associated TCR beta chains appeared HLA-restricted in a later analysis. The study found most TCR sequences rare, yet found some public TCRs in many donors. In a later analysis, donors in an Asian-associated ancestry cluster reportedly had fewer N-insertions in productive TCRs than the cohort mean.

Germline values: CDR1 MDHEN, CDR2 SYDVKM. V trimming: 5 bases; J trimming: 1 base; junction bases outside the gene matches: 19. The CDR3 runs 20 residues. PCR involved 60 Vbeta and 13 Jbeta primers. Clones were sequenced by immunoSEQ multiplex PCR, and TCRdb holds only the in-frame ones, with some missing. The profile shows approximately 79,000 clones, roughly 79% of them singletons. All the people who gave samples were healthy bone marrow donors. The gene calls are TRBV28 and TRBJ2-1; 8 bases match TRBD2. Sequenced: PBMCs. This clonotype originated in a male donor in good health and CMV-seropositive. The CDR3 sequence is CASSGLAGKTTRRSYNEQFF. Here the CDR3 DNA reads TGTGCCAGCAGTGGATTAGCGGGGAAGACGACCCGAAGGTCCTACAATGAGCAGTTCTTC.